The clone carrying this TCR beta chain was seen only once. TCRdb's copy holds only in-frame clones and misses some; the assay was immunoSEQ multiplex PCR. The sample includes about 800,000 clones, 96% seen only once; the top ten take less than 0.25%. J lost 6 bases, V lost 5 bases, and 7 bases had no gene match. CDR3 length equals 13 residues. Looked up from germline, CDR1 is SGHTA and CDR2 is FQGTGA. CD45RO-negative, CCR7-selected cells formed the naive CD8 fraction, which excluded terminally differentiated effector memory CD45RA+ cells. These data are taken from a study of shared clonotypes between healthy human individuals.

The V call is TRBV7-3, the J call TRBJ2-7; 7 positions match TRBD1. The sequencing input was naive CD8+ T cells sorted from blood. This sequence originates from a man aged 25-45 years in good health. The CDR3 region is CASSPTGVREQYF. The CDR3 DNA sequence: TGTGCCAGCAGCCCCACAGGGGTTCGCGAGCAGTACTTC.